One and the same sample provided the 21 T cell receptor beta chains below, sequenced in a study of blood T cells in healthy people across ages. Primers used in a second PCR of roughly 7 to 11 cycles were a sample-barcoded 5' primer and a J-beta primer mix. MiXCR, applied by TCRdb to the 5' RACE reads, yields one record per CDR3 protein. The table has approximately 800,000 distinct CDR3 sequences, about 56% seen once; the top ten hold 25% to 30%. Material for sequencing was blood. These receptors were obtained from a man in his forties in good health.

The chain is built from TRBV7-2 and TRBJ2-7; 7 nucleotides line up with TRBD1. The CDR3 covers 14 residues. Trimming cost V 6 bases and J 2 bases; bases outside gene matches: 7. CDR1 is SGHTA and CDR2 is FQGNSA in the germline V gene. This CDR3 reads CASRLGGGPYEQYF. The CDR3 DNA sequence: TGTGCCAGCAGACTAGGGGGCGGACCCTACGAGCAGTACTTC.

This chain links TRBV10-2 with TRBJ2-7; 9 nucleotides agree with TRBD2. After removal of 4 bases from V and 4 bases from J, the junction contained 5 bases not matched to a gene. CDR3 size: 14 residues. Germline V lookup: CDR1 WSHSY, CDR2 SAAADI. The CDR3 spells CASSGGLAGYEQYF. DNA of the CDR3: TGCGCCAGCAGTGGGGGACTAGCAGGGTACGAGCAGTACTTC.

The chain joins TRBV29-1 to TRBJ2-1; 10 nucleotides align to TRBD2. The trim removed 8 bases at V and 8 bases at J, leaving 12 bases unmatched. Germline loops: CDR1 SQVTM, CDR2 ANQGSEA. The CDR3 has 14 residues. CDR3 loop: CSPLPSGSEYEQFF. As DNA, the CDR3 is TGCAGCCCTCTCCCTAGCGGGAGTGAGTATGAGCAGTTCTTC.

This chain connects TRBV12-3 or TRBV12-4 to TRBJ2-2; 9 bases are shared with TRBD2. This CDR3 is 17 amino acids long. Trimming at V came to 9 bases and at J to 6 bases, leaving 17 bases not matched to a gene. This chain's CDR3 is CASRQGASGIRAGELFF. The CDR3 nucleotides read TGTGCCAGTAGACAAGGCGCTAGCGGGATTCGGGCCGGGGAGCTGTTTTTT.

The chain employs TRBV7-8 and TRBJ2-7; D tentatively fits TRBD1 or TRBD2 (5 bases each). Germline V lookup: CDR1 SGHVS, CDR2 FQNEAQ. The CDR3 is made up of 18 amino acids. The V end was cut by 5 bases, the J end by 3 bases, with 26 bases between. The CDR3 sequence is CASSRGQTGAYQVYEQYF. The CDR3 coding sequence is TGTGCCAGCAGCCGCGGCCAGACCGGGGCCTACCAGGTCTACGAGCAGTACTTC.

The chain is built from TRBV4-2 and TRBJ1-1; possibly TRBD1 for D (5 bases). The CDR3 contains 13 residues. CDR1 is LGHNA, CDR2 YNFKEQ, per germline. V lost 4 bases to trimming and J lost 11 bases, with 17 bases between them. The CDR3 nucleotides are TGTGCCAGCAGCCTCCCTAAGGACACCATCGCTTTCTTT. Its protein product is CASSLPKDTIAFF.

This clonotype has just a few counts. V gene TRBV10-3 combines with J gene TRBJ2-1; 7 nucleotides match TRBD2. Germline V CDR1 and CDR2: ENHRY, SYGVKD. This CDR3 is built from 15 residues. Trimming removed 11 bases from V and 2 bases from J; junction bases left unmatched: 12. CDR3 nucleotides: TGTGCCGCCACTAGCGCCGCAGCTGCCTACAATGAGCAGTTCTTC. It specifies CAATSAAAAYNEQFF.

This rearrangement joins TRBV9 to TRBJ1-2; 8 nucleotides line up with TRBD1. Germline V gene sequence: CDR1 SGDLS, CDR2 YYNGEE. V lost 0 bases, J lost 4 bases, and 14 bases stayed unmatched. This CDR3 is 18 amino acids long. This CDR3 reads CASSVAQLGSDRVYGYTF. The CDR3 nucleotides are TGTGCCAGCAGCGTAGCTCAATTAGGATCGGACAGGGTCTATGGCTACACCTTC.

As DNA, the CDR3 is TGTGCCAGCAGATCCCCTAGCGGGAGTAACAATGAGCAGTACTTC. Translation: CASRSPSGSNNEQYF. This rearrangement joins TRBV27 to TRBJ2-5, with 10 bases fitting TRBD2. CDR1 is MNHEY, CDR2 SMNVEV, per germline (reference sequence). This CDR3 contains 15 residues. V was clipped by 6 bases and J by 11 bases; unmatched bases: 15.

This clonotype appeared a few times. The chain links TRBV3-1 to TRBJ2-5; D unresolved. V shed 3 bases and J shed 1 base, with 30 bases lying between them. The V gene's germline CDR1 is LGHDT and CDR2 YNNKEL (reference sequence). The CDR3 consists of 21 residues. CDR3 nucleotide sequence: TGTGCCAGCAGCCAGTGGGATACCCACCTTGGCAGAGCTCCGGTCCAAGAGACCCAGTACTTC. This encodes CASSQWDTHLGRAPVQETQYF.

The chain links TRBV3-1 to TRBJ2-1; 8 bases map to TRBD2. Germline-derived CDR1 and CDR2 are LGHDT and YNNKEL (reference sequence). The V and J ends lost 1 base and 7 bases, in that order; junction bases with no gene match: 12. The CDR3 loop spans 17 amino acids. CDR3 sequence reads: CASSQVGSGKGGNEQFF. As DNA, the CDR3 is TGTGCCAGCAGCCAAGTGGGTAGCGGGAAAGGCGGTAATGAGCAGTTCTTC.

The CDR3 loop is CASSDDQTREKLFF. The CDR3 DNA follows: TGTGCCAGCAGTGATGACCAAACCCGGGAAAAACTGTTTTTT. The chain recombines TRBV12-3 or TRBV12-4 with TRBJ1-4; D unclear. Trimming left V 5 bases short and J 8 bases short, with 15 bases between. The CDR3 extends over 14 amino acids.

The chain recombines TRBV29-1 with TRBJ2-1, with 7 bases lining up with TRBD2. Gene TRBJ2-7 matches the end of the DNA better, so the J call may be wrong. The CDR3 runs 14 residues. Per the germline V gene, CDR1 is SQVTM and CDR2 is ANQGSEA. The CDR3 is CSVLGEGSPYEQYF. In nucleotides, the CDR3 is TGCAGCGTACTAGGGGAGGGCTCCCCCTACGAGCAGTACTTC.

This clonotype appeared a few times. The J gene is TRBJ2-5, the V gene TRBV6-2 or TRBV6-3; D may correspond to TRBD1 or TRBD2 (6 bases each). Germline CDR1 and CDR2: MNHEY and SVGEGT. Trimming left V 2 bases short and J 1 base short, with 8 bases between. CDR3 length equals 14 residues. The CDR3 spells CASSYGGPQETQYF. DNA of the CDR3: TGTGCCAGCAGTTACGGGGGGCCCCAAGAGACCCAGTACTTC.

This clonotype was picked up many times. This chain joins TRBV20-1 and TRBJ2-1; the match to TRBD2 covers 9 bases. From germline, CDR1 is DFQATT and CDR2 SNEGSKA (reference sequence). This CDR3 region has 16 residues. V shed 2 bases and J 5 bases; nucleotides not matched to a gene: 10. The CDR3 region is CSARTPGTSIDNEQFF. Written as DNA, the CDR3 is TGCAGTGCTAGAACCCCCGGGACTAGCATAGACAATGAGCAGTTCTTC.

This clonotype came up once. The chain uses TRBV20-1 and TRBJ1-5; 11 nucleotides agree with TRBD1. Germline lookup yields CDR1 DFQATT and CDR2 SNEGSKA (reference sequence). V dropped 5 bases and J dropped 5; count of bases not matched to a gene: 2. The CDR3 contains 13 residues. The CDR3 DNA reads as TGCAGTGCTGGGGACAGGGGGGATCAGCCCCAGCATTTT. This translates into CSAGDRGDQPQHF.

This clonotype was observed a handful of times. The chain links TRBV29-1 to TRBJ2-3; TRBD1 or TRBD2 may be the D gene (6 bases each). The V gene's germline CDR1 is SQVTM and CDR2 ANQGSEA. Trimming took off 3 bases at V and 2 bases at J, with 18 bases between the two ends. The CDR3 length is 16 residues. In DNA form, the CDR3 reads TGCAGCGTTGACAACCGAAGGGGGGACCCCACAGATACGCAGTATTTT. Protein product: CSVDNRRGDPTDTQYF.

The chain carries TRBV20-1 and TRBJ1-2; the match to TRBD1 covers 8 bases. CDR1 is DFQATT and CDR2 is SNEGSKA in the germline V gene (reference sequence). The CDR3 is 15 residues long. With 5 bases clipped from V and 5 bases from J, the junction kept 13 bases outside the gene matches. CDR3 loop: CSADLDKQGEYGYTF. The CDR3 DNA follows: TGCAGTGCTGACCTTGATAAACAGGGGGAGTATGGCTACACCTTC.

The chain uses TRBV24-1 and TRBJ2-2, with 10 bases lining up with TRBD2. V gave up 4 bases and J gave up 2 bases; unmatched junction bases: 3. Germline V lookup: CDR1 KGHDR, CDR2 SFDVKD. The CDR3 is made up of 16 amino acids. The CDR3 sequence: CATSELAGFNTGELFF. The CDR3 DNA sequence: TGTGCCACCAGTGAACTAGCGGGATTTAACACCGGGGAGCTGTTTTTT.

The V and J genes are TRBV29-1 and TRBJ1-1; D may be TRBD1 (5 bases). The germline V gene encodes CDR1 SQVTM and CDR2 ANQGSEA. The CDR3 consists of 12 residues. The ends were cut back, 6 bases at V and 3 bases at J, with 11 bases in the middle. This CDR3 reads CSVAPGDTEAFF. The CDR3 DNA follows: TGCAGCGTCGCGCCGGGGGACACTGAAGCTTTCTTT.

The DNA of the CDR3 is TGTGCCAGCAGTGAAGTCAGGAGCGGGACCTTCGTCACCGGGGAGCTGTTTTTT. This encodes CASSEVRSGTFVTGELFF. The chain combines TRBV6-1 with TRBJ2-2, with 7 bases lining up with TRBD2. The germline V gene has CDR1 MNHNS and CDR2 SASEGT. The CDR3 loop spans 18 amino acids. V lost 1 base to trimming and J lost 4 bases; unmatched junction nucleotides: 12.